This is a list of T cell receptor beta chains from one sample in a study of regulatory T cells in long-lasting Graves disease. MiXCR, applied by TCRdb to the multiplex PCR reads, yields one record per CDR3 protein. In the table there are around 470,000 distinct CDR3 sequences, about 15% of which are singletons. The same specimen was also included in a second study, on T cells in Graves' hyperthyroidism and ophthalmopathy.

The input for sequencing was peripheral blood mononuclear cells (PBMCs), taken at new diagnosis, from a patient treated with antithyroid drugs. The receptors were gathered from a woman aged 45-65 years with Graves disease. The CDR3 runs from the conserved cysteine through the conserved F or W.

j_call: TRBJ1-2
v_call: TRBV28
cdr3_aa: CASSLGGAYGYTF

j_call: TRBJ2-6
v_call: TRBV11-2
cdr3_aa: CASSLGRRGGAGANVLTF

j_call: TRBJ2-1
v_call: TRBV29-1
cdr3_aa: CSVGAGGHNEQFF

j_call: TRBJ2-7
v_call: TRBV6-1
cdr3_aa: CASSEAEGKQYF

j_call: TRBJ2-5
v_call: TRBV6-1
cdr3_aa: CASSPRQSETQYF

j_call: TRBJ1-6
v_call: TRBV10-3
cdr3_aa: CAIKGSYNSPLHF

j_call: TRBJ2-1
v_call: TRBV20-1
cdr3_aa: CSASGGGSGSSYNEQFF

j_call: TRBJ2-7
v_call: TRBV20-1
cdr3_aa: CSARARTSVSYEQYF

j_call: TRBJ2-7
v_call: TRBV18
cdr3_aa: CASSPTAVGPYEQYF

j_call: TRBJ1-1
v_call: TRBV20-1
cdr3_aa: CSAPPWDDTEAFF

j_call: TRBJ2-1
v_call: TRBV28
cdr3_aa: CASRRTSGSYNEQFF

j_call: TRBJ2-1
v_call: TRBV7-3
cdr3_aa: CASSPGASGNNEQFF

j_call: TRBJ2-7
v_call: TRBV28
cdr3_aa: CASWSPYEQYF

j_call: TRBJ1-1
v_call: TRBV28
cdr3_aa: CASKRPGGREAFF

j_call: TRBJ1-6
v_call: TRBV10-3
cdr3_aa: CAIRDRGANSPLHF

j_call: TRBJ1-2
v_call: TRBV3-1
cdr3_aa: CASSPGTTNYGYTF

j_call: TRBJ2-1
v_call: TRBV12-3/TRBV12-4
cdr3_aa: CASSLGVDRNNEQFF

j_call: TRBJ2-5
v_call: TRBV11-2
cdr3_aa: CASSLGRLAGGPETQYF

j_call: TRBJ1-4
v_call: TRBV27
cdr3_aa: CASSLQGSEKLFF

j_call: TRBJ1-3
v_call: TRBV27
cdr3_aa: CASSSAQGGTGNTIYF

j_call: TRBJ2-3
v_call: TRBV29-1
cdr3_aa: CSVELAGVWADTQYF

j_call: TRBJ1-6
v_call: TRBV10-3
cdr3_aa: CAISEQNNSPLHF

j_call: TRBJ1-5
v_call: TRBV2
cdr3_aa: CASRVAGQPQHF

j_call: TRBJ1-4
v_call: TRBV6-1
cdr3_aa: CASSRVRDQATNEKLFF

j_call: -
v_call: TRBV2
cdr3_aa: CASSSLTQYF

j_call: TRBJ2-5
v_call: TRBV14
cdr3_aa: CASRPTGQVTQYF

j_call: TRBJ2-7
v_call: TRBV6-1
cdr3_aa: CASIGLAIGTYEQYF

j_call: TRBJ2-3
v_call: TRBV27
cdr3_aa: CASSSRTSGRPDTQYF

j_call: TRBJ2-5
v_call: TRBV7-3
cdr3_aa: CASSLNPGTWETQYF

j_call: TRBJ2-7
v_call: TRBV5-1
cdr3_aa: CASSLASVLLGDEQYF

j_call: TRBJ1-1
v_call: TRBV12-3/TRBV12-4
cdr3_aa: CASSRGWADGSTEAFF